A few counts support the clone carrying this T cell receptor (beta chain). The target antigen is unknown. Germline V gives CDR1 LGHDT, CDR2 YNNKEL (reference sequence). The ends were cut back, 1 base at V and 6 bases at J, with 14 bases in the middle. The CDR3 extends over 15 amino acids. As the method for making TCR beta libraries, quantitative 5'-RACE with molecular barcodes was used. TCRdb re-analysed the 5' RACE reads in MiXCR, keeping a single row per CDR3 protein. The sample has approximately 340,000 distinct CDR3 sequences, over 12% seen once. The sample comes from a study of CD8 T cells in ankylosing spondylitis. Study outcomes and limitations: Blood from ankylosing spondylitis patients appeared to carry a characteristic roughly 8-variant TCR beta motif. Some of these motif variants have turned up before, in reports on reactive arthritis synovial fluid and blood. Matched ankylosing spondylitis synovial fluid reportedly contained a significantly enriched population of disease-linked clones.

This chain uses TRBV3-1 with TRBJ2-3, with TRBD2 as a possible D gene (5 bases). This sequence was found in a male donor with ankylosing spondylitis or in good health (not recorded which). The sequencing sample was made of blood, either unsorted or a sorted T cell fraction (not recorded which). The DNA for the CDR3 is TGTGCCAGCAGCCAAGCGCCCAGGTGGGAGGATACGCAGTATTTT. It codes for CASSQAPRWEDTQYF.